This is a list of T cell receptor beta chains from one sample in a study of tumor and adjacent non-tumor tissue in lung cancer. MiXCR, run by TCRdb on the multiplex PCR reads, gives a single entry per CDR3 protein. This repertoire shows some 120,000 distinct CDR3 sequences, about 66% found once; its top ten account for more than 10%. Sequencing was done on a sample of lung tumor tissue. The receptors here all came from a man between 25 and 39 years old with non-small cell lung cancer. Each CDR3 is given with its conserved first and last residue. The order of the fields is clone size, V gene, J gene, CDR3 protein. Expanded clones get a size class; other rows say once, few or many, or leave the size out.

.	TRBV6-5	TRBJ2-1	CASSRDGTPTHNEQFF
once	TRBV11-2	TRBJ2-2	CTSRQGSTGELFF
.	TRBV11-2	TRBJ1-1	CISSLRGLGTEAFF
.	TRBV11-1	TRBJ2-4	CASTHSGWATKYIQYF
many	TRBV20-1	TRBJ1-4	CSAWGEANEKLFF
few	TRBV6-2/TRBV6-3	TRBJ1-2	CASRCHSDSYYGYTF
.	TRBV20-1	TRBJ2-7	CSASGGGGDVTYEQYF
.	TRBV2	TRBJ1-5	CASSLSGARGQPQHF
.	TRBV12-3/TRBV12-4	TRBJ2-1	CASIPPGGGNNEQFF
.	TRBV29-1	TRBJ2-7	CSVDKRTNGEQYF
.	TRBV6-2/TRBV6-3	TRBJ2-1	CTSRMEGTYNEQFF
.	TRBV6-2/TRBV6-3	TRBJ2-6	CDSSDSSGANVLTF
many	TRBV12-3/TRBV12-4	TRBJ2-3	CASTRMGATQYF
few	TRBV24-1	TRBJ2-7	CATSPPAYEQYF
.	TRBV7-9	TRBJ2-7	CASSLFIGAGALNTYEQYF
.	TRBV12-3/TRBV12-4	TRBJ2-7	CASSRGMASYEQYF
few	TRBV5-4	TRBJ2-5	CASNRGSGRAWETQYF
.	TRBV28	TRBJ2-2	CASSTTGGTGELFF
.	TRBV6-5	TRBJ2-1	CTSSDTSGSEQFF
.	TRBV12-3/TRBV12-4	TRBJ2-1	CACSPPWDGNNEQFF
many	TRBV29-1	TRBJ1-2	CSVEDKTYGYTF
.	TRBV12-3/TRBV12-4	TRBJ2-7	CASSLRSYEQYF
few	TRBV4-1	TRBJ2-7	CASSQDLAGVTYEQYF
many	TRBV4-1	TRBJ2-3	CASSQVRETDTQYF
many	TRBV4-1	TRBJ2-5	CASSPGQKEETQYF
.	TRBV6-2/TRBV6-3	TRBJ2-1	CASGQQGAEQVF
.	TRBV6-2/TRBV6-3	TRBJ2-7	CASSNAGTGFAAGSYEQYF
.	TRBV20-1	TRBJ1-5	CSARVVVDQPHHF
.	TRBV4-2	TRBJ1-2	CASSPRGVYAYTF
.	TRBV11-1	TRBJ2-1	CASSINTISRREDNEQFF
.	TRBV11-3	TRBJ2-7	CVSTPFSPLEQYF
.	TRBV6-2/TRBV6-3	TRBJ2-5	CAIRTSGRSEAQYF
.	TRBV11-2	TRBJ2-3	CASSLVSPGAQHTQYF
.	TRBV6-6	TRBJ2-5	CASNYDETPYF
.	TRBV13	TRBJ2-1	CASSPYREDHRQFF
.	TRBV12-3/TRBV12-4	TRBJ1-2	CASSMGTDYAF
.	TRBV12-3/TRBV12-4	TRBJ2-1	CASSSWRGGAYNEQFF
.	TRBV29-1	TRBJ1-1	CSARDGYTEAFF
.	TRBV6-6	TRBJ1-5	CASSHGAGQPHHF
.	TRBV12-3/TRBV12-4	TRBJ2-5	CASSFSGRETQYF
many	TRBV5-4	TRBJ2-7	CASSWGTGLSYEQYF
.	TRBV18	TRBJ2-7	CASSPPGTAYEQYF
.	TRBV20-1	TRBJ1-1	CSAPRGPRQGGNIEAFF
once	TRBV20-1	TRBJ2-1	CSASSAEGPGEQFF
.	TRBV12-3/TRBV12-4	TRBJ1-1	CATKKDRLNTEAFF
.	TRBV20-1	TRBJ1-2	CNARATGGYGYTF
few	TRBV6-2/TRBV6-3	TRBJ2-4	CASTFSGSWRAKNIQYF
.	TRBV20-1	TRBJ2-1	CNARDTGGYNEQFF
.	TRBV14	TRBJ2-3	CASSLHDVRGGDTQYF
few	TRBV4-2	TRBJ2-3	CASSPAGASGTVTQYF
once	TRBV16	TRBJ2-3	CASSQSASGTDTQYF
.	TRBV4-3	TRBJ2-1	CAISPTSGDYNEHFF